This TCR beta chain stems from a study of response to subunit inactivated influenza vaccine. Study conclusions and caveats: With each seasonal influenza vaccination, the authors suggested, few new T cells are recruited.

Germline-derived CDR1 and CDR2 are DFQATT and SNEGSKA (reference sequence). Trimming cost V 4 bases and J 2 bases; bases outside gene matches: 9. The CDR3 is 15 amino acids. This clonotype came up a few times. As yet, its antigen is unknown. TCRdb reanalysed the RT-PCR reads using MiXCR and keeps one entry per CDR3 protein. There are hundreds of thousands of distinct CDR3 sequences in the sample; about 15% occur only once, and less than 4% lies in the top ten. This chain uses TRBV20-1 with TRBJ2-7, with 9 nucleotides matching TRBD1. The receptor's source is a man aged 50-75 years who received an inactivated influenza vaccine. The source material was CD4+ T cells sorted from PBMCs, sampled less than 30 months after vaccination. The CDR3 DNA reads as TGCAGTGCTAACACCTTCGGGACAGGGACCTACGAGCAGTACTTC. Amino acids: CSANTFGTGTYEQYF.